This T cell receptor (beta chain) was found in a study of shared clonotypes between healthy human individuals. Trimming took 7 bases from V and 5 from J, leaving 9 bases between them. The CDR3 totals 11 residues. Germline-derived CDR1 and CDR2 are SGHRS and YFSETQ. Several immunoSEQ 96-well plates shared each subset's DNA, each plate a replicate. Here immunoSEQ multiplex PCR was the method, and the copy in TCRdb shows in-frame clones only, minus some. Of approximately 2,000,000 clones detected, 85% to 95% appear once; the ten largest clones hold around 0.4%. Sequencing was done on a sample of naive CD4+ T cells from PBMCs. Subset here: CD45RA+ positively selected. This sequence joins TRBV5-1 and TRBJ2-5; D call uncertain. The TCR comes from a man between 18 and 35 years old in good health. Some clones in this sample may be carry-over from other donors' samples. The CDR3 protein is CASGVAETQYF. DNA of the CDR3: TGCGCCAGCGGGGTTGCCGAGACCCAGTACTTC.